The rows below give T cell receptor beta chains drawn from one sample of a study of cytomegalovirus exposure and HLA in healthy donors. Clones were read by immunoSEQ multiplex PCR, and TCRdb kept only the in-frame ones, dropping some. The data contain about 130,000 clones, around 78% of them singletons. Sequences were obtained from PBMCs. These receptors were taken from a man in his forties in good health and CMV-seronegative. The CDR3 runs from the conserved cysteine through the conserved F or W. A D gene is named only where the DNA matches it firmly. Only some rows state a clone size, as once, few, many or a class for expanded clones.

>TRBJ2-1|NA|TRBV11-2|NA
TGTGCCAGCAGCCCCCGCGCGAGCAATGAGCAGTTCTTC
CASSPRASNEQFF
>TRBJ1-6|TRBD1|TRBV4-1|NA
TGCGCCAGCAGCCAAGCTCAATTTCCGGGACAGTATAATTCACCCCTCCACTTT
CASSQAQFPGQYNSPLHF
>TRBJ2-7|NA|TRBV28|once
TGTGCCAGCAGTCACCCGGGGGGCGTGCAGTACTTC
CASSHPGGVQYF
>TRBJ1-5|NA|TRBV6-1|few
TGTGCCAGCAGCCCGGGACAAAGCGACAATCAGCCCCAGCATTTT
CASSPGQSDNQPQHF
>TRBJ2-1|TRBD2|TRBV19|NA
TGTGCCAGTACCGGACTAGCGGGCTCCTACAATGAGCAGTTCTTC
CASTGLAGSYNEQFF
>TRBJ2-7|NA|TRBV10-1|NA
TGCGCCAGTACCCGGGGAGGGACACTCTTTCACTACGAGCAGTACTTC
CASTRGGTLFHYEQYF
>TRBJ2-1|NA|TRBV19|once
TGTGCCAGTAGTATAGGGAGCTCCTACAATGAGCAGTTCTTC
CASSIGSSYNEQFF
>TRBJ1-3|TRBD1|TRBV9|NA
TGTGCCAGCAGCGTAGGGGACAGGGGTTACACCATATATTTT
CASSVGDRGYTIYF
>TRBJ1-6|TRBD1|TRBV28|once
TGTGCCAGCAGTTCCAGGACAGGGGGCACTTCACCCCTCCACTTT
CASSSRTGGTSPLHF
>TRBJ2-7|NA|TRBV7-2|NA
TGTGCCAGCAGCTTAGTGCTGGACACCTACTACGAGCAGTACTTC
CASSLVLDTYYEQYF
>TRBJ2-2|TRBD1|TRBV28|NA
TGTGCCAGCAGTCCCCTGACAGGGGGTGGCGGGGAGCTGTTTTTT
CASSPLTGGGGELFF
>TRBJ1-2|NA|TRBV27|NA
TGTGCCAGCAGTACCCCGGGGGGTTATGGCTACACCTTC
CASSTPGGYGYTF
>TRBJ2-1|TRBD2|TRBV7-9|NA
TGTGCCAGCAGCTCCTACGGGGAGCGGGGTGACAATGAGCAGTTCTTC
CASSSYGERGDNEQFF
>TRBJ1-2|NA|TRBV5-4|once
TGTGCCAGCAGCCCTGGAGGGATCTATGGCTACACCTTC
CASSPGGIYGYTF
>TRBJ1-1|NA|TRBV5-8|NA
TGTGCCAGCAGCTTGGGTGATGACAGATCGAACACTGAAGCTTTCTTT
CASSLGDDRSNTEAFF
>TRBJ2-3|NA|TRBV4-1|NA
TGCGCCAGCAGCCAAGAAGGGAGTAGGACAGATACGCAGTATTTT
CASSQEGSRTDTQYF
>TRBJ2-7|NA|TRBV7-9|NA
TGTGCCAGCAGCTTAGCAGTTAACTACGAGCAGTACTTC
CASSLAVNYEQYF
>TRBJ1-1|TRBD1|TRBV4-1|NA
TGCGCCAGCAGCCAAGATCATGACAGGGGCACTGAAGCTTTCTTT
CASSQDHDRGTEAFF
>TRBJ2-3|TRBD2|TRBV4-2|NA
TGTGCCAGCAGCCAAGTTTGGCTAGCGGGGGGGCCCGGGTTAACGGATACGCAGTATTTT
CASSQVWLAGGPGLTDTQYF
>TRBJ2-7|NA|TRBV5-6|NA
TGTGCCAGCAGCTTTGTACAGTCCTACGAGCAGTACTTC
CASSFVQSYEQYF
>TRBJ2-1|NA|TRBV19|NA
TGTGCCATTCACTTCGGGGGTGAGCAGTTCTTC
CAIHFGGEQFF
>TRBJ2-1|NA|TRBV6-6|NA
TGTGCCAGCAGTTACTCAGACAGTAGCTCCTACAATGAGCAGTTCTTC
CASSYSDSSSYNEQFF
>TRBJ2-3|TRBD1|TRBV5-1|once
TGCGCCTACCGGGACAGGGATGAGGATACGCAGTATTTT
CAYRDRDEDTQYF
>TRBJ2-4|TRBD2|TRBV9|NA
TGTGCCAGCAGCGCCGGGACTAGCATCGCCATTCAGTACTTC
CASSAGTSIAIQYF
>TRBJ2-3|TRBD2|TRBV7-7|NA
TGTGCTAGCAGCTTGTTAGCGGGAGAGAAAGATACGCAGTATTTT
CASSLLAGEKDTQYF